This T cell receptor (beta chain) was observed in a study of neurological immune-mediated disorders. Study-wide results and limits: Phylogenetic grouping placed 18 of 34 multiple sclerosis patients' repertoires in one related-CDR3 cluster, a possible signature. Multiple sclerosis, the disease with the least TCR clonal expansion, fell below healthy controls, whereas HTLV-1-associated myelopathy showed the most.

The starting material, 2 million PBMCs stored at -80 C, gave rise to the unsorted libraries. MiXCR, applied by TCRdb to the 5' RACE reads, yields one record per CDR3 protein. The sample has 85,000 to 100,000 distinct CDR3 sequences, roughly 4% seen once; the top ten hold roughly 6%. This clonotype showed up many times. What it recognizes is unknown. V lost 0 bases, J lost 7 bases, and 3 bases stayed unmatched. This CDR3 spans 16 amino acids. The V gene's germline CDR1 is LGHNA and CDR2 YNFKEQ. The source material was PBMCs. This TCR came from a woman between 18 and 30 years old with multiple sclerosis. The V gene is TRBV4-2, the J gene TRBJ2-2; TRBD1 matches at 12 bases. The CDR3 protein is CASSQEGTGGVGELFF. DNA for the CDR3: TGTGCCAGCAGCCAAGAGGGGACAGGGGGCGTCGGGGAGCTGTTTTTT.